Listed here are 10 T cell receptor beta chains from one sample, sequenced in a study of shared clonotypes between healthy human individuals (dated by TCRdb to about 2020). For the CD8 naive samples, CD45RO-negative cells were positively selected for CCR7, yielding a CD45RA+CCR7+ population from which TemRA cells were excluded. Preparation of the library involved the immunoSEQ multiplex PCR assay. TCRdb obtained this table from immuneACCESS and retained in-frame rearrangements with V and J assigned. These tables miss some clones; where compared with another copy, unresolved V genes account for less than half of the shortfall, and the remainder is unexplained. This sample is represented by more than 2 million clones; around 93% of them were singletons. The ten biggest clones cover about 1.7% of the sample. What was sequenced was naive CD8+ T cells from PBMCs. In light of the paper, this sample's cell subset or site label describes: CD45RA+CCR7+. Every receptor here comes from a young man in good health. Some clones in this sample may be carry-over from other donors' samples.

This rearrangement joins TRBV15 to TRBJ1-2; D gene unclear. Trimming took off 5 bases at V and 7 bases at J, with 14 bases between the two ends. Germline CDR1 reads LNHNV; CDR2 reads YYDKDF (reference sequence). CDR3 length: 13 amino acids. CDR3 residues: CATSRSEGSGYTF. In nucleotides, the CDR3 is TGTGCCACCAGCCGCTCCGAGGGCTCTGGCTACACCTTC.

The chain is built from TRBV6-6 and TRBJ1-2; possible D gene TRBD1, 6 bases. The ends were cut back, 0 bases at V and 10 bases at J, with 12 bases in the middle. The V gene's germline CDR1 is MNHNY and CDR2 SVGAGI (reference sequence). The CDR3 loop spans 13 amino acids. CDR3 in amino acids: CASSYSDSSLYTF. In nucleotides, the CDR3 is TGTGCCAGCAGTTACTCGGACAGCTCACTCTACACCTTC.

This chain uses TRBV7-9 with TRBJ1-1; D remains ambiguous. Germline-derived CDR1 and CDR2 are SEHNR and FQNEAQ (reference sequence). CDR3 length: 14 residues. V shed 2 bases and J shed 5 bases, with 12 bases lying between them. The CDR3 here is CASSLRVAGTEAFF. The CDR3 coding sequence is TGTGCCAGCAGCTTAAGGGTGGCGGGGACTGAAGCTTTCTTT.

CDR3 in amino acids: CASSSTTGSTDTQYF. The CDR3 nucleotides read TGTGCCAGCAGTTCTACGACAGGGAGCACAGATACGCAGTATTTT. V usage is TRBV6-5 and J usage is TRBJ2-3; 7 bases are a match to TRBD1. The CDR3 sequence is 15 residues long. The J segment lost 0 bases and the V segment lost 4 bases, leaving 4 bases of the junction unmatched. Germline-derived CDR1 and CDR2 are MNHEY and SVGAGI.

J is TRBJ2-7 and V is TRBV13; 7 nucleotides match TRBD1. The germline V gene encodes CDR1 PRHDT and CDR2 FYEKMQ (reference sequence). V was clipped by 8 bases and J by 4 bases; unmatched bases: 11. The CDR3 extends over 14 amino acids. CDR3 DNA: TGTGCCAGCGTCTCCAGGGGGAAATCTTACGAGCAGTACTTC. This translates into CASVSRGKSYEQYF.

CDR3 protein: CASSRRDREQFF. The DNA for the CDR3 is TGTGCCAGCAGCAGACGGGACAGGGAGCAGTTCTTC. V usage is TRBV9 and J usage is TRBJ2-1; TRBD1 agrees at 8 bases. V was clipped by 4 bases and J by 10 bases; unmatched bases: 4. The CDR3 is 12 residues long. Germline values: CDR1 SGDLS, CDR2 YYNGEE.

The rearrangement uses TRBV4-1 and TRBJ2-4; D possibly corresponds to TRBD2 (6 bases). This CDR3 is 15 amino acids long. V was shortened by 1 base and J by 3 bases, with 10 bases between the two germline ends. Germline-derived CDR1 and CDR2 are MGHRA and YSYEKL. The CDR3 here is CASSQVGGGKNIQYF. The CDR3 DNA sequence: TGCGCCAGCAGCCAAGTGGGGGGTGGCAAAAACATTCAGTACTTC.

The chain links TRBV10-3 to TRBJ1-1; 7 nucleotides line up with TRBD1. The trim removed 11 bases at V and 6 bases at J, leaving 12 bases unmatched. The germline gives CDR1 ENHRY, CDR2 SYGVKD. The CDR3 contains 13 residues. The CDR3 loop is CAGRQGVVAEAFF. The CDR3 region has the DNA TGTGCCGGTAGACAGGGAGTGGTGGCTGAAGCTTTCTTT.

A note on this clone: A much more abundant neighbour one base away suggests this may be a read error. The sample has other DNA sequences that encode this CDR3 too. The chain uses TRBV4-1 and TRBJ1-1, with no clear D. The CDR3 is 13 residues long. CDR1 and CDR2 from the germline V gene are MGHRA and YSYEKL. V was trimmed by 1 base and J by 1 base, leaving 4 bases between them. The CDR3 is CASSQVGNTEAFF. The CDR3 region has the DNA TGCGCCAGCAGCCAAGTCGGGAACACTGAAGCTTTCTTT.

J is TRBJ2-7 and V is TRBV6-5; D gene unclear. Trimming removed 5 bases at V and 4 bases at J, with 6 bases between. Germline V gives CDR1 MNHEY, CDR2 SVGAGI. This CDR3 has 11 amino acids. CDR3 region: CASSQKYEQYF. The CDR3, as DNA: TGTGCCAGCAGTCAAAAGTACGAGCAGTACTTC.